What follows is one T cell receptor (beta chain) and its context. The data were produced by immunoSEQ multiplex PCR, yet TCRdb's version contains in-frame clones alone and is incomplete. The table lists fewer than 120,000 clones, over 60% of them singletons. This sample is drawn from a study of blood T cell repertoires in COVID-19. The sequenced material came from peripheral blood. This receptor was identified in a woman aged 80 or over with acute or convalescent COVID-19.

This CDR3 is CAIMDRNSPLHF. The DNA of the CDR3 is TGTGCCATCATGGACAGGAACTCACCCCTCCACTTT. The chain couples TRBV10-3 to TRBJ1-6; TRBD1 matches at 7 bases. Germline V lookup: CDR1 ENHRY, CDR2 SYGVKD. CDR3 length: 12 residues. Losses at the gene ends were 7 bases for V and 10 bases for J; bases not matched to a gene: 4.